The subject of this entry is one T cell receptor beta chain. Antigen: not known. The germline CDR1 and CDR2 sequences are SEHNR and FQNEAQ (reference sequence). This CDR3 is built from 18 residues. Trimming cost V 5 bases and J 0 bases, with 17 bases left between them. This sample is drawn from a study of regulatory T cells in long-lasting Graves disease. General study points: It is possible that accuracy was reduced by the small size of the sample. Segments TRBV28, TRBJ1-2 and TRBJ2-5 showed preferential usage in persistent disease. Graves' patients with persistent disease showed TCR diversity lower than patients newly diagnosed.

Through Arm-PCR of CDR3 regions and iRepertoire HTBI primers, TCR beta libraries were built. MiXCR, run by TCRdb on the multiplex PCR reads, gives a single entry per CDR3 protein. The table has 400,000 to 600,000 distinct CDR3 sequences, 20% to 25% seen once; the top ten hold roughly 7.1%. Specified time point: persistent/refractory GD, antithyroid drugs over 5 years with positive TRAb. Construction of the TCR library relied on RNA isolated from PBMCs. The sequencing used peripheral blood mononuclear cells (PBMCs), collected when the disease was refractory, from a patient treated with antithyroid drugs. The chain combines TRBV7-9 with TRBJ2-6; D is possibly TRBD2 (5 bases). The sequence derives from a female donor with Graves disease. The CDR3 is CASSHGEGLSSGANVLTF. The CDR3 coding sequence is TGTGCCAGCAGCCACGGAGAGGGTCTTTCCTCTGGGGCCAACGTCCTGACTTTC.